The rows below give T cell receptor beta chains drawn from one sample of a study of CD8+ T cells in alopecia areata. This table comes from immunoSEQ multiplex PCR, and its TCRdb copy is limited to in-frame clones, with some not included. The sample includes some 200,000 clones, about three fifths of them seen just once. Sequencing was performed on CD4+ T cells sorted from blood, taken at week 24, from a patient treated with tofacitinib. The receptors here all came from a human donor with alopecia areata. The CDR3 runs from the conserved cysteine through the conserved F or W. A D gene is named only where the DNA matches it firmly. The size of a clone is reported for some rows only, either as once, few or many, or as a class for expanded clones.

v_gene: TRBV4-3; j_gene: TRBJ1-1; abundance: -; d_gene: -; CDR3aa: CASSHGYRNTEAFF; CDR3nt: TGCGCCAGCAGCCACGGATACAGGAACACTGAAGCTTTCTTT
v_gene: TRBV4-1; j_gene: TRBJ2-6; abundance: -; d_gene: -; CDR3aa: CASSQVGRGTGANVLTF; CDR3nt: TGCGCCAGCAGCCAAGTGGGCAGGGGAACTGGGGCCAACGTCCTGACTTTC
v_gene: TRBV29-1; j_gene: TRBJ2-5; abundance: once; d_gene: -; CDR3aa: CSVERGQETQYF; CDR3nt: TGCAGCGTTGAGAGGGGTCAAGAGACCCAGTACTTC
v_gene: TRBV4-3; j_gene: TRBJ2-1; abundance: -; d_gene: -; CDR3aa: CASSQDPSGLEVGQFF; CDR3nt: TGCGCCAGCAGCCAAGATCCAAGCGGACTGGAGGTAGGGCAGTTCTTC
v_gene: TRBV18; j_gene: TRBJ1-3; abundance: -; d_gene: -; CDR3aa: CASSPDGNSGNTIYF; CDR3nt: TGTGCCAGCTCACCGGACGGAAACTCTGGAAACACCATATATTTT
v_gene: TRBV18; j_gene: TRBJ2-1; abundance: -; d_gene: TRBD1; CDR3aa: CASSPGQGKSQTYNEQFF; CDR3nt: TGTGCCAGCTCACCGGGACAGGGGAAAAGCCAAACCTACAATGAGCAGTTCTTC
v_gene: TRBV29-1; j_gene: TRBJ1-1; abundance: few; d_gene: -; CDR3aa: CSVGKPPGVAEAFF; CDR3nt: TGCAGCGTTGGGAAGCCCCCAGGGGTCGCTGAAGCTTTCTTT
v_gene: TRBV10-3; j_gene: TRBJ2-7; abundance: -; d_gene: -; CDR3aa: CAISEGDYEQYF; CDR3nt: TGTGCCATCAGTGAGGGGGACTACGAGCAGTACTTC
v_gene: TRBV15; j_gene: TRBJ1-5; abundance: once; d_gene: -; CDR3aa: CATRRAEQNQPQHF; CDR3nt: TGTGCCACCAGGCGGGCTGAGCAGAATCAGCCCCAGCATTTT
v_gene: TRBV6-5; j_gene: TRBJ1-5; abundance: -; d_gene: -; CDR3aa: CASSGQLGPPQHF; CDR3nt: TGTGCCAGCAGTGGACAGTTAGGGCCGCCCCAGCATTTT
v_gene: TRBV29-1; j_gene: TRBJ2-1; abundance: -; d_gene: -; CDR3aa: CSVVPEGGEQFF; CDR3nt: TGCAGCGTTGTTCCAGAAGGAGGTGAGCAGTTCTTC
v_gene: TRBV6-5; j_gene: TRBJ1-5; abundance: -; d_gene: -; CDR3aa: CASSYRGDQPQHF; CDR3nt: TGTGCCAGCAGTTATCGGGGCGATCAGCCCCAGCATTTT
v_gene: TRBV23-1; j_gene: TRBJ2-7; abundance: -; d_gene: -; CDR3aa: CASSHRGLGSPGRFYEQYF; CDR3nt: TGCGCCAGCAGTCATCGGGGATTGGGGTCGCCAGGACGATTTTACGAGCAGTACTTC
v_gene: TRBV5-6; j_gene: TRBJ1-2; abundance: -; d_gene: -; CDR3aa: CASSFSQGGISWGYTF; CDR3nt: TGTGCCAGCAGCTTTTCACAGGGCGGTATTTCGTGGGGCTACACCTTC
v_gene: TRBV27; j_gene: TRBJ1-1; abundance: -; d_gene: -; CDR3aa: CASSLKNTNRDKAFF; CDR3nt: TGTGCCAGCAGTTTAAAAAACACCAACCGGGATAAAGCTTTCTTT
v_gene: TRBV27; j_gene: TRBJ1-2; abundance: few; d_gene: TRBD1; CDR3aa: CASSPRGTSDRGLSGYTF; CDR3nt: TGTGCCAGCAGCCCCCGGGGGACATCGGACAGGGGACTTTCTGGCTACACCTTC
v_gene: TRBV2; j_gene: TRBJ2-5; abundance: -; d_gene: -; CDR3aa: CASSERTVRQTQYF; CDR3nt: TGTGCCAGCAGTGAACGTACCGTCAGGCAGACCCAGTACTTC
v_gene: TRBV29-1; j_gene: TRBJ1-5; abundance: -; d_gene: -; CDR3aa: CSVGAYDQPQHF; CDR3nt: TGCAGCGTGGGGGCCTATGACCAGCCCCAGCATTTT
v_gene: TRBV4-2; j_gene: TRBJ2-3; abundance: -; d_gene: TRBD2; CDR3aa: CASSQDRSGGAPTQYF; CDR3nt: TGTGCCAGCAGCCAAGATCGTAGCGGGGGGGCCCCTACGCAGTATTTT
v_gene: TRBV7-2; j_gene: TRBJ1-2; abundance: -; d_gene: -; CDR3aa: CASSSPGSGYTF; CDR3nt: TGTGCCAGCAGCTCGCCAGGGTCCGGCTACACCTTC
v_gene: TRBV7-3; j_gene: TRBJ2-2; abundance: -; d_gene: TRBD1; CDR3aa: CASRLSGQGDGELFF; CDR3nt: TGTGCCAGCAGACTGTCTGGACAGGGCGACGGGGAGCTGTTTTTT
v_gene: TRBV25-1; j_gene: TRBJ2-5; abundance: once; d_gene: -; CDR3aa: CASNRYQETQYF; CDR3nt: TGTGCCAGCAACAGATACCAAGAGACCCAGTACTTC
v_gene: TRBV6-5; j_gene: TRBJ2-5; abundance: -; d_gene: TRBD2; CDR3aa: CASSGSSGNQETQYF; CDR3nt: TGTGCCAGCAGCGGATCTAGCGGCAACCAAGAGACCCAGTACTTC
v_gene: TRBV25-1; j_gene: TRBJ2-5; abundance: few; d_gene: -; CDR3aa: CASSEVRVQETQYF; CDR3nt: TGTGCCAGCAGTGAAGTCAGAGTCCAAGAGACCCAGTACTTC
v_gene: TRBV6-5; j_gene: TRBJ1-2; abundance: few; d_gene: -; CDR3aa: CASSKDWGTYYGYTF; CDR3nt: TGTGCCAGCAGTAAAGATTGGGGCACATACTATGGCTACACCTTC
v_gene: TRBV4-1; j_gene: TRBJ1-1; abundance: few; d_gene: TRBD1; CDR3aa: CASSQDPRDRGPFRNTEAFF; CDR3nt: TGCGCCAGCAGCCAAGATCCCCGGGACAGGGGACCATTTCGGAACACTGAAGCTTTCTTT
v_gene: TRBV9; j_gene: TRBJ2-1; abundance: -; d_gene: -; CDR3aa: CASSVLSGSGDYNEQFF; CDR3nt: TGTGCCAGCAGCGTACTGAGTGGATCGGGAGACTACAATGAGCAGTTCTTC
v_gene: TRBV4-1; j_gene: TRBJ2-3; abundance: few; d_gene: TRBD1; CDR3aa: CASSQGDRDTDTQYF; CDR3nt: TGCGCCAGCAGCCAAGGGGACAGGGACACAGATACGCAGTATTTT